Given below is one T cell receptor beta chain in context. Its antigen is unknown. This sample stems from a study of molecular identifiers for immune sequencing clone quantification. The study's findings and limits: Naive cells had under 1% of molecules in clones above 20 RNA copies, effectors over 98%.

CD8+CD4-CCR7+CD45RA+ sorting gave the naive CD8 T cells. In preparing bulk TCR libraries, previously described methods and listed TCR primers were used. TCRdb ran MiXCR on the PCR reads and lists one entry per CDR3 protein. Of about 630,000 distinct CDR3 sequences in the sample, 25% were seen once. CDR1 LGHNA and CDR2 YNFKEQ come from the germline V gene. Trimming at V came to 3 bases and at J to 1 base, leaving 5 bases not matched to a gene. The CDR3 totals 16 residues. This TCR came from a human donor in good health. Some libraries in this study had Jurkat cell RNA spiked in. The chain couples TRBV4-2 to TRBJ1-2; 10 bases are a match to TRBD1. Sequencing input: naive CD8+ T cells from blood, with Jurkat cell RNA spiked in. Stated subset: FACS-sorted CD8+CD4-CCR7+CD45RA+ naive T cells. CDR3 DNA sequence: TGTGCCAGCAGCCAGGGGACAGGGGACAGTAACTATGGCTACACCTTC. It encodes CASSQGTGDSNYGYTF.